These 7 T cell receptor beta chains originate from one sample sequenced in a study of cytomegalovirus exposure and HLA in healthy donors. Vbeta (60) and Jbeta (13) primers were used in the PCR. The repertoire was sequenced with immunoSEQ multiplex PCR; TCRdb's copy has only in-frame clones and lacks some. Of about 100,000 clones listed, about three quarters are singletons. Sequenced: PBMCs. The source is a man in his 60s in good health and CMV-seropositive.

This chain connects TRBV5-1 to TRBJ2-5; TRBD1 aligns across 10 bases. The length of the CDR3 is 13 residues. V lost 4 bases and J lost 5; bases outside the gene matches: 2. Per germline, CDR1 SGHRS and CDR2 YFSETQ. The CDR3 DNA is TGCGCCAGCAGCATGGGACAGGGGGAGACCCAGTACTTC. This codes for CASSMGQGETQYF.

The J gene is TRBJ2-1, the V gene TRBV11-2, with unresolved D. Trimming took off 7 bases at V and 6 bases at J, with 10 bases between the two ends. Looked up from germline, CDR1 is SGHAT and CDR2 is FQNNGV. The CDR3 is 12 amino acids. The DNA for the CDR3 is TGTGCCAGCACTCTAGGTACCAATGAGCAGTTCTTC. Translation gives CASTLGTNEQFF.

V and J are TRBV6-1 and TRBJ2-3; TRBD1 aligns across 9 bases. The V gene's germline CDR1 is MNHNS and CDR2 SASEGT. There are 15 residues in the CDR3. The junction had 6 bases not matched to a gene; V was cut back by 6 bases and J by 2 bases. The CDR3 nucleotides are TGTGCCAGCAGACAACAGGGGGCCCCCACAGATACGCAGTATTTT. This translates into CASRQQGAPTDTQYF.

This clone showed up just a few times. The chain joins TRBV5-4 to TRBJ1-1, with TRBD1 identical over 8 bases. V was pared by 3 bases and J by 0 bases, with 4 bases of the junction left unmatched. The CDR3 totals 15 residues. From germline, CDR1 is SGHNT and CDR2 YYREEE (reference sequence). The CDR3 sequence: CASSSNRGMNTEAFF. CDR3 coding DNA: TGTGCCAGCAGCTCTAACAGGGGGATGAACACTGAAGCTTTCTTT.

This clone was seen only a few times. The chain combines TRBV5-1 with TRBJ1-1; 8 bases align to TRBD1. The trim removed 4 bases at V and 6 bases at J, leaving 11 bases unmatched. This CDR3 comprises 15 residues. Germline CDR1 SGHRS, CDR2 YFSETQ. The chain's CDR3 is CASSVLQGGSAEAFF. The CDR3 DNA is TGCGCCAGCAGCGTCCTACAGGGGGGGAGTGCTGAAGCTTTCTTT.

In this sample, this clone turned up a few times. The V call is TRBV29-1, the J call TRBJ1-1; 8 positions match TRBD1. The CDR3 has 14 amino acids. After removal of 7 bases from V and 6 bases from J, the junction contained 13 bases not matched to a gene. Germline CDR1 SQVTM, CDR2 ANQGSEA. The CDR3 nucleotides are TGCAGCGGAAGAGGTGGACAGGGTATATCTGAAGCTTTCTTT. Protein: CSGRGGQGISEAFF.

The chain links TRBV7-3 to TRBJ2-4; a weak D match, TRBD2 (7 bases). Germline assignment: CDR1 SGHTA and CDR2 FQGTGA. V dropped 5 bases and J dropped 0 bases, with 14 bases sitting between them. This CDR3 contains 16 residues. This CDR3 is CASSPEGGAAKNIQYF. Written as DNA, the CDR3 is TGTGCCAGCAGCCCAGAGGGGGGGGCAGCCAAAAACATTCAGTACTTC.